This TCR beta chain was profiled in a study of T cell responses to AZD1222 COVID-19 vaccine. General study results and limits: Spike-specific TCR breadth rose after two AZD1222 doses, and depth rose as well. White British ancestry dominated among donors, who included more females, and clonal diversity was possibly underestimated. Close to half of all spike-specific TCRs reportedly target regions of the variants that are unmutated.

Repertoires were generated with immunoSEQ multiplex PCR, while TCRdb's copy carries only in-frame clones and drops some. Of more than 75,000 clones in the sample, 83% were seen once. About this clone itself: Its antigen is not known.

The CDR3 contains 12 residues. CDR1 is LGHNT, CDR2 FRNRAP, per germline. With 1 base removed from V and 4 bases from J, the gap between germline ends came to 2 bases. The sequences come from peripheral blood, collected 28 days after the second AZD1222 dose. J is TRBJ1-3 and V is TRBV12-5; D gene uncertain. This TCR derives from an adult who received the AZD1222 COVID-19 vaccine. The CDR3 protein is CASGLAGNTIYF. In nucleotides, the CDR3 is TGTGCTAGTGGTTTGGCGGGAAACACCATATATTTT.